The entry below gives a single T cell receptor (beta chain) sequence along with its context. The antigen is not known. The source of the sample is a study of post-analysis software for immune sequencing data. Study-wide results and caveats: Normalized Chao1 diversity was significantly reduced in patients versus controls. Compared with controls, patients had more of about five TRBV segments, including TRBV5-6, TRBV5-1 and TRBV20-1.

Trimming cost V 6 bases and J 7 bases; bases outside gene matches: 6. The CDR3 sequence is 13 residues long. CDR1 and CDR2 (germline): SGHRS, YFSETQ. Incorporated into the TCR beta cDNA libraries were unique molecular identifiers, which served to reduce PCR and sequencing biases. From the PCR reads, TCRdb called clonotypes with MiXCR, one entry per CDR3 protein. The sample carries 350,000 to 500,000 distinct CDR3 sequences, less than 40% recorded once. Sequencing was carried out using blood. V and J are TRBV5-1 and TRBJ2-7; 11 bases line up with TRBD1. The receptor was derived from a girl aged 2-10 years with multiple sclerosis. CDR3 amino acids: CASNGQGAWEQYF. The CDR3 DNA reads as TGCGCCAGCAACGGACAGGGGGCATGGGAGCAGTACTTC. The full variable domain, rest sourced from reference TRBV5-1 and TRBJ2-7, is KAGVTQTPRYLIKTRGQQVTLSCSPISGHRSVSWYQQTPGQGLQFLFEYFSETQRNKGNFPGRFSGRQFSNSRSEMNVSTLELGDSALYLCASNGQGAWEQYFGPGTRLTVT.